A selection of T cell receptor beta chains follows, all from one sample in a study of identical twins. In TCRdb, the 5' RACE reads were re-called with MiXCR into one record per CDR3 protein. The table has 450,000 or so distinct CDR3 sequences, more than 13% seen once. The data also belong to a second study, concerning yellow fever vaccine responses in identical twins.

Sequenced input: CD4+ T cells sorted from blood. The receptors come from a woman aged 18-29 years in good health. CDR3s include the opening cysteine and the closing phenylalanine or tryptophan. The D gene is left open where the match is weak. Size tells how often a clone was seen (once, few, many) or the class of an expanded clone, and some rows leave it out.

few,TRBJ2-1,NA,TRBV7-9,CASSLVIRNEQFF,TGTGCCAGCAGCTTAGTAATACGCAATGAGCAGTTCTTC
few,TRBJ2-7,NA,TRBV21-1,CASRWGILYEQYF,TGTGCCAGCAGGTGGGGGATTCTCTACGAGCAGTACTTC
few,TRBJ1-6,NA,TRBV2,CASSDADNRYSPLHF,TGTGCCAGCAGTGATGCTGACAATCGGTATTCACCCCTCCACTTT
NA,TRBJ1-5,NA,TRBV6-2/TRBV6-3,CASRETDQPQHF,TGTGCCAGCAGGGAAACAGACCAGCCCCAGCATTTT
few,TRBJ1-1,NA,TRBV7-9,CASSVQWEAFF,TGTGCCAGCAGCGTCCAGTGGGAAGCTTTCTTT
few,TRBJ2-7,NA,TRBV5-5,CASSLEGISPYEQYF,TGTGCCAGCAGCTTGGAGGGAATTTCCCCTTACGAGCAGTACTTC
NA,TRBJ2-2,NA,TRBV6-1,CASSENYSGERGTGELFF,TGTGCCAGCAGCGAAAACTATAGCGGAGAGAGGGGCACCGGGGAGCTGTTTTTT
many,TRBJ2-7,TRBD1,TRBV12-3/TRBV12-4,CASRETPGGEQYF,TGTGCCAGCAGAGAGACCCCAGGGGGCGAGCAGTACTTC
NA,TRBJ1-1,TRBD1,TRBV7-9,CASSTRDREYTEAFF,TGTGCCAGCAGCACCCGGGACAGGGAGTACACTGAAGCTTTCTTT
NA,TRBJ2-3,NA,TRBV12-3/TRBV12-4,CASRGLPDTQYF,TGTGCCAGCAGAGGCCTTCCAGATACGCAGTATTTT
few,TRBJ2-7,NA,TRBV4-3,CASSQEYEGRGRWYYEQYF,TGCGCCAGCAGCCAAGAATATGAAGGCAGGGGTCGGTGGTACTACGAGCAGTACTTC
few,TRBJ2-3,NA,TRBV20-1,CSASLGRVGTDTQYF,TGCAGTGCTAGTCTGGGACGGGTTGGCACAGATACGCAGTATTTT